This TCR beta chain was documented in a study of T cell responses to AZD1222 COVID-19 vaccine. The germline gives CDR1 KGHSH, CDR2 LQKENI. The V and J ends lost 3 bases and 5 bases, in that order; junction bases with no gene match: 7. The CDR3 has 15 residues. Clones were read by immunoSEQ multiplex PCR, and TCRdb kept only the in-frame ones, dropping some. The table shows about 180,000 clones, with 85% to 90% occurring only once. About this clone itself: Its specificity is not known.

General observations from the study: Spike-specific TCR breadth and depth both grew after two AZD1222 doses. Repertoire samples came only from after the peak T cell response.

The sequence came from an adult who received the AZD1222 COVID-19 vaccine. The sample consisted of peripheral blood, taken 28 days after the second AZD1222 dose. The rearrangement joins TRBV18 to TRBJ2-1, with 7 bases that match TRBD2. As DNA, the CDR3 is TGTGCCAGCTCACCGAGAGCCGGGGGGAACAATGAGCAGTTCTTC. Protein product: CASSPRAGGNNEQFF.